This T cell receptor beta chain was profiled in a study of a mutant IDH1 vaccine in newly diagnosed glioma. Study in general: Therapy received beforehand was radiotherapy, temozolomide, or both, with most patients given both.

For this clone: Antigen specificity is unknown.

The time point: week 5, during vaccination. In every dose of vaccine, 300 ug of mutant IDH1 20-mer peptide was given alongside topical imiquimod. Some clones are missing from TCRdb's copy, which holds only in-frame ones; the method was immunoSEQ multiplex PCR. The table records some 10,000 clones, more than 75% of them present only once. The germline V and J ends were trimmed by 5 bases and 1 base, with 14 bases remaining between them. Germline V CDR1 and CDR2: SEHNR, FQNEAQ (reference sequence). CDR3 length equals 15 residues. This sample comprised PBMCs, obtained from a glioma patient whose treatment included an IDH1 peptide vaccine. This TCR came from a woman aged 40 to 49 with glioma. Some clones in this sample may be carry-over from other donors' samples. The chain is built from TRBV7-9 and TRBJ1-1; D remains ambiguous. The chain's CDR3 is CASSRSGGSNTEAFF. The DNA for the CDR3 is TGTGCCAGCAGCAGATCCGGAGGGTCGAACACTGAAGCTTTCTTT.